A selection of T cell receptor beta chains follows, all from one sample in a study of a mutant IDH1 vaccine in newly diagnosed glioma. TCRdb's table, derived via immunoSEQ multiplex PCR, lists solely in-frame clones and lacks some. In the table there are about 16,000 clones, about 95% of which are singletons. Sample: peripheral blood mononuclear cells (PBMCs), taken from a glioma patient treated with radiotherapy, temozolomide or both. All receptors derive from a woman aged 18-35 years with glioma. Some clones in this sample may be carry-over from other donors' samples. Both conserved end residues are part of each CDR3. The D gene is left open where the match is weak. Only some rows state a clone size, as once, few, many or a class for expanded clones.

clone size	D gene	V gene	J gene	CDR3 DNA	CDR3 protein
.	.	TRBV13	TRBJ1-3	TGTGCCAGCAGCCTCCGACAGATCACCGCTCTAGGAAACACCATATATTTT	CASSLRQITALGNTIYF
once	.	TRBV28	TRBJ2-2	TGTGCCAGCACCACCCCCTTCTCCGGGGAGCTGTTTTTT	CASTTPFSGELFF
.	.	TRBV18	TRBJ2-1	TGTGCCAGCTCACTATTGGGTGAGCAGTTCTTC	CASSLLGEQFF
.	.	TRBV5-8	TRBJ1-1	TGTGCCAGCAGCTTGGAGGGGACCCCCCTAGGAAACACTGAAGCTTTCTTT	CASSLEGTPLGNTEAFF
.	.	TRBV4-1	TRBJ1-1	TGCGCCAGCAGCCAAGATGCGGGTGAAGCTTTCTTT	CASSQDAGEAFF
.	.	TRBV27	TRBJ2-1	TGTGCCAGCAGTCGGATAGGGACCACCAATGAGCAGTTCTTC	CASSRIGTTNEQFF
.	TRBD2	TRBV6-1	TRBJ2-7	TGTGCCAGCGTATTGGGAGGGCGGAGCTCCTACGAGCAGTACTTC	CASVLGGRSSYEQYF
once	.	TRBV6-6	TRBJ1-1	TGTGCCAGCAGCGGACAGCCCATGAACACTGAAGCTTTCTTT	CASSGQPMNTEAFF
.	TRBD2	TRBV7-3	TRBJ2-1	TGTGCCAGCAGCTTGACCGGGACTAGCGGACTCAATGAGCAGTTCTTC	CASSLTGTSGLNEQFF
.	.	TRBV13	TRBJ1-1	TGTGCCAGCAGCTTTGGTGCTGAAGCTTTCTTT	CASSFGAEAFF
.	TRBD2	TRBV14	TRBJ2-5	TGTGCCAGCAGCCTCGGACTAGCGGGAGGGCCGGGATACTTC	CASSLGLAGGPGYF
.	TRBD1	TRBV30	TRBJ1-1	TGTGCCTGGAGTGTACAGGGGATGAACACTGAAGCTTTCTTT	CAWSVQGMNTEAFF
.	.	TRBV6-6	TRBJ2-7	TGTGCCAGCAGTTACTCTCTAGCCTACGAGCAGTACTTC	CASSYSLAYEQYF
.	.	TRBV7-9	TRBJ2-5	TGTGCCAGCAGCTTAGCTAGTCCCCAAGAGACCCAGTACTTC	CASSLASPQETQYF
.	.	TRBV27	TRBJ2-1	TGTGCCAGCAGTTTTTTTTCGGGTGAGCAGTTCTTC	CASSFFSGEQFF
.	TRBD2	TRBV4-3	TRBJ2-1	TGCGCCAGCAGCCAAGGTCTAGCGGGAGGGCCCGGTGAGCAGTTCTTC	CASSQGLAGGPGEQFF
.	.	TRBV7-9	TRBJ2-3	TGTGCCAGCAGCTTCGGACAGAGCACAGATACGCAGTATTTT	CASSFGQSTDTQYF
.	.	TRBV6-7	TRBJ1-1	TGTGCCAGCATCGGGGAGAAAAACACTGAAGCTTTCTTT	CASIGEKNTEAFF
once	.	TRBV7-2	TRBJ1-3	TGTGCCAGCAGCTTACAGGGGTCTGGAAACACCATATATTTT	CASSLQGSGNTIYF
.	.	TRBV6-5	TRBJ2-1	TGTGCCAGCAGCTGGCGCGTTGGTGAGCAGTTCTTC	CASSWRVGEQFF
.	.	TRBV5-1	TRBJ1-2	TGCGCCAGCAGCGGCGCGGGGGGCGGCCATGGCTACACCTTC	CASSGAGGGHGYTF
.	.	TRBV5-6	TRBJ2-5	TGTGCCAGCAGCTCGCAGGGGGGGTGGCAAGAGACCCAGTACTTC	CASSSQGGWQETQYF
.	.	TRBV7-9	TRBJ2-7	TGTGCCAGCAGCTCCGAGCCTAGCGAGCAGTACTTC	CASSSEPSEQYF
once	.	TRBV5-8	TRBJ1-4	TGTGCCAGCAGCTTGTGGGCAGGACAGCATAATGAAAAACTGTTTTTT	CASSLWAGQHNEKLFF
.	.	TRBV6-1	TRBJ2-7	TGTGCCAGCAGTGAAGCGGGCAGTTCCTACGAGCAGTACTTC	CASSEAGSSYEQYF
.	TRBD1	TRBV5-8	TRBJ1-5	TGTGCCAGCAGCTTGGACAGGGGCATGTCGCGTCAGCCCCAGCATTTT	CASSLDRGMSRQPQHF
.	.	TRBV18	TRBJ2-2	TGTGCCAGCTCACGGTCTGGGGGCCGCACCGGGGAGCTGTTTTTT	CASSRSGGRTGELFF
.	.	TRBV30	TRBJ1-2	TGTGCCTGGTGGTACACAGGGATCAACCCCTATGGCTACACCTTC	CAWWYTGINPYGYTF
.	TRBD1	TRBV15	TRBJ1-5	TGTGCCACCAGAACGGGGACAGATAGCAATCAGCCCCAGCATTTT	CATRTGTDSNQPQHF
.	.	TRBV5-4	TRBJ2-5	TGTGCCAGCAGCTTCGGAGAGTTCGTGGAGACCCAGTACTTC	CASSFGEFVETQYF
.	TRBD1	TRBV4-1	TRBJ1-2	TGCGCCAGCAGCCATACAGGGGGCAGTGGCTACACCTTC	CASSHTGGSGYTF
.	.	TRBV5-1	TRBJ1-4	TGCGCCAGCAGCGACCGACTACAGGATCGAGTTAATGAAAAACTGTTTTTT	CASSDRLQDRVNEKLFF
.	.	TRBV6-1	TRBJ2-1	TGTGCCAGCAGCAGGCCGTCGTCCCGGGACGAGCAGTTCTTC	CASSRPSSRDEQFF
.	.	TRBV9	TRBJ2-7	TGTGCCAGCAGCGTAGATTCAGGGCAGCTCTACGAGCAGTACTTC	CASSVDSGQLYEQYF
few	.	TRBV2	TRBJ1-6	TGTGCCAGCAGTGAATTTAAGCTGAATTCACCCCTCCACTTT	CASSEFKLNSPLHF
.	.	TRBV5-1	TRBJ2-3	TGCGCCAGCAGCCCCCCTAGGACCACCTCTAGCACAGATACGCAGTATTTT	CASSPPRTTSSTDTQYF
once	TRBD1	TRBV6-1	TRBJ1-2	TGTGCCAGCAGTGAATGGGGGGACAGACTTATTTCTAACTATGGCTACACCTTC	CASSEWGDRLISNYGYTF
.	TRBD1	TRBV18	TRBJ2-3	TGTGCCAGCTCACCAACGGGACAGAGCAACACAGATACGCAGTATTTT	CASSPTGQSNTDTQYF
.	TRBD2	TRBV28	TRBJ2-7	TGTGCCTGCGGGGGAGGGAGGTACGAGCAGTACTTC	CACGGGRYEQYF
.	.	TRBV18	TRBJ2-7	TGTGCCAGCTCACCAGCACCTCAGGGATCCTACGAGCAGTACTTC	CASSPAPQGSYEQYF
.	.	TRBV6-5	TRBJ1-2	TGTGCCAGCAGTTACCAGGCTGGGCAGGACGACTATGGCTACACCTTC	CASSYQAGQDDYGYTF
.	.	TRBV5-1	TRBJ2-7	TGCGCCAGCAGCTCGGGGAGGTATGGCTACGAGCAGTACTTC	CASSSGRYGYEQYF
.	.	TRBV6-6	TRBJ2-1	TGTGCCAGCAGGGGGAGCATAATCGATGAGCAGTTCTTC	CASRGSIIDEQFF
once	.	TRBV18	TRBJ1-3	TGTGCCAGCTCCCCCACGACGGACGCCCGGGGAAACACCATATATTTT	CASSPTTDARGNTIYF
few	.	TRBV10-3	TRBJ1-4	TGTGCCATCAGGTCGGACAGCAACCAAAAACTGTTTTTT	CAIRSDSNQKLFF
.	TRBD2	TRBV25-1	TRBJ2-3	TGTGCCAGCAGTGATCCCCCCAACGGGGGGGGCTCAGATACGCAGTATTTT	CASSDPPNGGGSDTQYF
.	.	TRBV19	TRBJ2-7	TGTGCCAGTAGTTATCGGGCTTTCACCTACGAGCAGTACTTC	CASSYRAFTYEQYF
.	.	TRBV7-3	TRBJ2-1	TGTGCCAGCAGCTTACCAGGGGCGGATGAGCAGTTCTTC	CASSLPGADEQFF
.	.	TRBV19	TRBJ2-7	TGTGCCAGTGTACCGGGACGGACCAACCACTACGAGCAGTACTTC	CASVPGRTNHYEQYF
few	TRBD2	TRBV19	TRBJ2-1	TGTGCCAGTAGTCGGACTAGCGGGGATTACAATGAGCAGTTCTTC	CASSRTSGDYNEQFF
.	TRBD1	TRBV18	TRBJ1-2	TGTGCCAGCTCCCCTCAGGGGGCTGGCTACACCTTC	CASSPQGAGYTF
.	.	TRBV19	TRBJ1-5	TGTGCCAGTAGTTCAAGGGGTATTAGCAATCAGCCCCAGCATTTT	CASSSRGISNQPQHF
.	.	TRBV7-2	TRBJ1-3	TGTGCCAGCAGCTTATCAGGGAACGGAAACACCATATATTTT	CASSLSGNGNTIYF
.	.	TRBV2	TRBJ2-2	TGTGCCAGCAGCCCAAACACCGGGGAGCTGTTTTTT	CASSPNTGELFF
.	TRBD2	TRBV18	TRBJ2-1	TGTGCCAGCTCACCGACTAGCGGCCGTGAGCAGTTCTTC	CASSPTSGREQFF
.	TRBD2	TRBV6-5	TRBJ2-1	TGTGCCAGCACCCAAGGCGGGGGGGGCTACAATGAGCAGTTCTTC	CASTQGGGGYNEQFF
.	.	TRBV18	TRBJ2-2	TGTGCCAGCTCACCACCGAGGCCCGGTACAGGGACCGGGGAGCTGTTTTTT	CASSPPRPGTGTGELFF
.	TRBD1	TRBV4-2	TRBJ2-6	TGTGCCAGCAGCCCGCAGGGGGGACAGGGGGCTGGGGCCAACGTCCTGACTTTC	CASSPQGGQGAGANVLTF
.	.	TRBV6-1	TRBJ1-5	TGTGCCAGCAGTGAACTCCAGGGACGGCCCCAGCATTTT	CASSELQGRPQHF